Listed here are 10 T cell receptor beta chains from one sample, sequenced in a study of Tregs in tolerant kidney transplant recipients. The method was immunoSEQ multiplex PCR; TCRdb's version includes in-frame clones alone and lacks a portion of them. The sample contains 90,000 to 130,000 clones, around 89% of which appear only once. The sequencing used CD4+ T cells from blood, collected before the transplant. The receptors shown here come from a human donor who received a combined kidney and bone marrow transplant.

This chain connects TRBV28 to TRBJ2-3; a possible D gene is TRBD2 (5 bases). V lost 6 bases, J lost 4 bases, and 14 bases lay in between. This CDR3 has 14 amino acids. Germline V CDR1 and CDR2: MDHEN, SYDVKM. The CDR3 is CASSRGSSSDTQYF. The CDR3 coding sequence is TGTGCCAGCAGCCGAGGGTCTAGCTCAGATACGCAGTATTTT.

This chain uses TRBV7-7 with TRBJ2-7, with 12 bases identical to TRBD1. Germline V gene sequence: CDR1 SSHAT, CDR2 FNYEAQ (reference sequence). The V gene end was trimmed by 5 bases and the J gene end by 6 bases; junction bases not matched to a gene: 5. The CDR3 covers 14 residues. CDR3 coding DNA: TGTGCCAGCAGCCCGGGGGACAGGGGGCTCGAGCAGTACTTC. Translation gives CASSPGDRGLEQYF.

The rearrangement joins TRBV7-2 to TRBJ2-3; 11 positions agree with TRBD2. The CDR3 is made up of 15 amino acids. The J segment lost 5 bases and the V segment lost 2 bases, leaving 3 bases of the junction unmatched. The germline V gene encodes CDR1 SGHTA and CDR2 FQGNSA. CDR3 bases: TGTGCCAGCAGCTTATTTACTAGCGGGAGAGATACGCAGTATTTT. Translation gives CASSLFTSGRDTQYF.

Concerning this clone: One end of the junction fails to match germline, which may point to a read error. V is TRBV30 and J is TRBJ1-1, with D unclear. The CDR3 is 11 residues long. The V gene's germline CDR1 is GTSNPN and CDR2 SVGIG (reference sequence). DNA of the CDR3: TGTGCCTGGAGTGGCCCCCTCGGGGTAGCGTTT. Its translation: CAWSGPLGVAF.

The V call is TRBV5-3, the J call TRBJ2-3; possibly TRBD2 for D (5 bases). TRBV5-3 is filed as an ORF, its function uncertain. Deletions cut 4 bases from V and 3 bases from J, with 21 bases between. The CDR3 is made up of 17 amino acids. Here the CDR3 reads CARSPPGLEEKTDTQYF. DNA for the CDR3: TGTGCCAGAAGCCCCCCCGGACTCGAGGAGAAGACAGATACGCAGTATTTT.

Remarks on this clone: Germline and junction disagree at one end, which may indicate a read error. The rearrangement joins TRBV9 to TRBJ2-5; TRBD2 might be the D (6 bases). Germline V lookup: CDR1 SGDLS, CDR2 YYNGEE. The CDR3 spans 14 residues. CDR3 sequence (DNA): TGTGCCAGCAGCGCCCTGGGGACTGGGGAGACCCAGCACTTC. It encodes CASSALGTGETQHF.

This chain joins TRBV30 and TRBJ2-1; TRBD2 matches 10 bases. This CDR3 region has 13 residues. Germline V gives CDR1 GTSNPN, CDR2 SVGIG (reference sequence). The V gene end was trimmed by 3 bases and the J gene end by 6 bases; junction bases not matched to a gene: 2. Here the CDR3 reads CAWRLAGRNEQFF. In nucleotides, the CDR3 is TGTGCCTGGAGACTAGCGGGACGCAATGAGCAGTTCTTC.

The rearrangement joins TRBV30 to TRBJ1-2; the D gene is possibly TRBD1 (5 bases). Trimming left V 3 bases short and J 0 bases short, with 14 bases between. The CDR3 has 15 amino acids. Per the germline V gene, CDR1 is GTSNPN and CDR2 is SVGIG (reference sequence). CDR3 residues: CAWRLRGLANYGYTF. In nucleotides, the CDR3 is TGTGCCTGGAGACTTCGGGGGTTAGCTAACTATGGCTACACCTTC.

The V call is TRBV28, the J call TRBJ2-3; tentative D call: TRBD2 (5 bases). The CDR3 extends over 15 amino acids. Germline V CDR1 and CDR2: MDHEN, SYDVKM. Trimming took off 6 bases at V and 0 bases at J, with 13 bases between the two ends. The CDR3 loop reads CASSPGGLSTDTQYF. The CDR3 region has the DNA TGTGCCAGCAGCCCCGGCGGGCTTAGCACAGATACGCAGTATTTT.

J is TRBJ2-7 and V is TRBV27, with TRBD1 matching over 12 bases. CDR1 MNHEY and CDR2 SMNVEV come from the germline V gene (reference sequence). The CDR3 is 16 amino acids. The junction had 8 bases not matched to a gene; V was cut back by 5 bases and J by 3 bases. CDR3 amino acids: CASSPPGTGGYYEQYF. DNA of the CDR3: TGTGCCAGCAGTCCTCCCGGGACAGGGGGCTACTACGAGCAGTACTTC.